This section outlines one TCR beta chain sequence together with its context. This entry comes from a study of OX40 agonist ivuxolimab in advanced cancers. Looking at the study overall: Three patients got partial responses; one had hepatocellular carcinoma and two had cutaneous melanoma.

Sampling times: baseline, cycle 4 day 1, cycle 7 day 1. The CDR3 spans 16 residues. The method was immunoSEQ multiplex PCR; TCRdb's version includes in-frame clones alone and lacks a portion of them. The sample shows tens of thousands of clones, 85% to 95% of them seen only once. Sequences were derived from CD4+ or CD8+ T cells sorted from blood, sampled in a trial of the OX40 agonist ivuxolimab. The chain is built from TRBV1 and TRBJ1-5. TRBV1 is assigned pseudogene status. This TCR was sampled from an adult with an advanced solid tumor such as melanoma, head and neck, liver or kidney cancer. CDR3 loop: CTSSQGTGRGGQPQHF. The DNA for the CDR3 is TGCACCAGCAGCCAAGGGACAGGAAGGGGGGGACAGCCCCAGCATTTT.